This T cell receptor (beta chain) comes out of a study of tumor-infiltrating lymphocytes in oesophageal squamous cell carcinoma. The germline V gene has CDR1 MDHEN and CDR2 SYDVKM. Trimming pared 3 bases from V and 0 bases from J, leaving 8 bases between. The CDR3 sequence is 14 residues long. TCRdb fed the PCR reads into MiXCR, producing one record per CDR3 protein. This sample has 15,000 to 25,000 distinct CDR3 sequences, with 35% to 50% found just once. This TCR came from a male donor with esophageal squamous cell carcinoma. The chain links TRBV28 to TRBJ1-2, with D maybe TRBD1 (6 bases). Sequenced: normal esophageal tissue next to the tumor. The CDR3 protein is CASSFQGTNYGYTF. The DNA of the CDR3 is TGTGCCAGCAGTTTTCAGGGGACTAACTATGGCTACACCTTC.